The 14 T cell receptor beta chains below come from one sample, sequenced in a study of Graves' ophthalmopathy and Graves' hyperthyroidism. Amplified material comprised TCR beta CDR3 regions derived from RNA transcripts. The first-round RT-PCR employed HTBI primers together with the Qiagen OneStep RT-PCR kit. A multiplex PCR was then performed as the second round. TCRdb called the multiplex PCR reads again in MiXCR, with one record for every CDR3 protein. This sample has fewer than 650,000 distinct CDR3 sequences, with roughly 20% found just once. The sequenced material came from peripheral blood. The receptors originated from a woman under 30 with stable Graves' hyperthyroidism. Some clones in this sample may be carry-over from other donors' samples.

This clonotype was observed a few times. V usage is TRBV6-4 and J usage is TRBJ1-2; D not certain. Germline loops: CDR1 MRHNA, CDR2 SNTAGT. The CDR3 loop spans 14 amino acids. Trimming removed 6 bases from V and 4 bases from J, with 15 bases in between. The CDR3 protein is CASSQEGEGYGYTF. The CDR3 DNA reads as TGTGCCAGCAGCCAAGAGGGAGAGGGCTATGGCTACACCTTC.

This clonotype was recorded many times. The J gene is TRBJ1-5, the V gene TRBV2, with 7 bases lining up with TRBD1. Germline CDR1 is SNHLY and CDR2 is FYNNEI. The CDR3 consists of 14 residues. V lost 6 bases to trimming and J lost 0 bases; unmatched junction nucleotides: 2. The CDR3 here is CASSGTVSNQPQHF. CDR3 bases: TGTGCCAGCAGCGGGACAGTTAGCAATCAGCCCCAGCATTTT.

This clonotype was found many times. The J gene is TRBJ1-2, the V gene TRBV25-1; D might be TRBD1 (6 bases). Germline V gives CDR1 MGHDK, CDR2 SYGVNS. Trimming removed 4 bases at V and 4 bases at J, with 13 bases between. This CDR3 spans 14 amino acids. The DNA of the CDR3 is TGTGCCAGCAGTGTTTCGGACAGTTTCTATGGCTACACCTTC. It is translated as CASSVSDSFYGYTF.

This clonotype was detected many times. The chain recombines TRBV6-5 with TRBJ1-5; 8 nucleotides align to TRBD1. V was clipped by 6 bases and J by 5 bases; unmatched bases: 9. Germline lookup yields CDR1 MNHEY and CDR2 SVGAGI. The CDR3 has 15 amino acids. CDR3 bases: TGTGCCAGCAGCTGGACAGGGCGGATAGATCAGCCCCAGCATTTT. Protein sequence: CASSWTGRIDQPQHF.

In its sample, this clonotype was seen many times. The chain carries TRBV24-1 and TRBJ1-2, with 11 bases aligning to TRBD1. CDR1 is KGHDR, CDR2 SFDVKD, per germline. Unmatched junction bases numbered 8, after V lost 2 bases and J lost 7 bases. The CDR3 extends over 16 amino acids. CDR3: CATSDSGQGADSGYTF. The CDR3 coding sequence is TGTGCCACCAGTGATTCCGGACAGGGGGCGGACAGTGGCTACACCTTC.

In this sample, this clonotype turned up many times. V is TRBV12-3 or TRBV12-4 and J is TRBJ1-2, with a weak D call TRBD1 (6 bases). This CDR3 has 16 residues. With 5 bases removed from V and 2 bases from J, the gap between germline ends came to 18 bases. CDR3 loop: CASSTRLQGPNYGYTF. In DNA form, the CDR3 reads TGTGCCAGCAGTACACGGCTGCAGGGGCCGAACTATGGCTACACCTTC.

This clonotype was recorded many times. The chain recombines TRBV6-2 or TRBV6-3 with TRBJ1-2, with 10 bases aligning to TRBD1. Germline CDR1 reads MNHEY; CDR2 reads SVGEGT. Trimming removed 6 bases from V and 3 bases from J; junction bases left unmatched: 16. This CDR3 spans 18 amino acids. The CDR3 bases are TGTGCCAGCAGCCCAGGGGGACAGGGGACTCGACTACACTATGGCTACACCTTC. It codes for CASSPGGQGTRLHYGYTF.

This clonotype was observed a few times. The genes are TRBV7-3 and TRBJ2-5; D gene ambiguous. This CDR3 has 13 amino acids. CDR1 is SGHTA and CDR2 is FQGTGA in the germline V gene. Trimming removed 1 base from V and 3 bases from J, with 6 bases in between. The DNA for the CDR3 is TGTGCCAGCAGCTTAAACCTTAAAGAGACCCAGTACTTC. Protein: CASSLNLKETQYF. Combining the CDR3 with reference TRBV7-3 and TRBJ2-5 gives the whole variable domain GAGVSQTPSNKVTEKGKYVELRCDPISGHTALYWYRQSLGQGPEFLIYFQGTGAADDSGLPNDRFFAVRPEGSVSTLKIQRTERGDSAVYLCASSLNLKETQYFGPGTRLLVL.

This clonotype was found many times. CDR3 sequence: CSARDRGGRSYEQYF. The CDR3 coding sequence is TGCAGTGCTAGAGATCGGGGCGGGAGGTCCTACGAGCAGTACTTC. This rearrangement joins TRBV20-1 to TRBJ2-7; 8 positions agree with TRBD2. CDR3 length equals 15 residues. With 0 bases clipped from V and 1 base from J, the junction kept 5 bases outside the gene matches. Germline values: CDR1 DFQATT, CDR2 SNEGSKA (reference sequence).

The chain is built from TRBV12-3 or TRBV12-4 and TRBJ2-7; 8 bases map to TRBD1. V shed 0 bases and J 5 bases; nucleotides not matched to a gene: 3. The CDR3 length is 14 residues. CDR3 amino acids: CASSLAQGANEQYF. The CDR3 DNA follows: TGTGCCAGCAGTTTAGCGCAGGGGGCGAACGAGCAGTACTTC.

Here the CDR3 reads CASSLATGEGQYF. CDR3 DNA sequence: TGTGCCAGCAGCTTAGCAACTGGGGAGGGCCAGTACTTC. The chain has TRBV7-2 and TRBJ2-5, with TRBD2 identical over 7 bases. V lost 0 bases, J lost 10 bases, and 5 bases stayed unmatched. Germline loops: CDR1 SGHTA, CDR2 FQGNSA. The CDR3 runs 13 residues.

As to this clonotype: At one end the junction does not follow the germline gene, possibly because of a read error. This chain connects TRBV7-2 to TRBJ2-5; 14 nucleotides match TRBD2. Germline V gene sequence: CDR1 SGHTA, CDR2 FQGNSA. The CDR3 spans 16 residues. The CDR3 bases are TGTGCCAGCAGCTTGACTAGCGGGAGGGCCGAGGAGACCCAGTGCTTC. Translation: CASSLTSGRAEETQCF. The variable domain in full, with the rest retrieved from reference TRBV7-2 and TRBJ2-5, is GAGVSQSPSNKVTEKGKDVELRCDPISGHTALYWYRQSLGQGLEFLIYFQGNSAPDKSGLPSDRFSAERTGGSVSTLTIQRTQQEDSAVYLCASSLTSGRAEETQCFGPGTRLLVL.

A few counts support this clonotype. The chain is built from TRBV28 and TRBJ1-3, with a weak D call TRBD1 (5 bases). Between the trimmed V and J ends, which lost 3 bases and 2 bases, there was a span of 11 bases. Germline values: CDR1 MDHEN, CDR2 SYDVKM. The CDR3 has 15 residues. Written as DNA, the CDR3 is TGTGCCAGCAGTTTGGCGGGGCAGACTGGAAACACCATATATTTT. It specifies CASSLAGQTGNTIYF.

The gene calls are TRBV12-3 or TRBV12-4 and TRBJ1-5; D unclear. The CDR3 spans 15 residues. V lost 8 bases, J lost 2 bases, and 16 bases lay in between. The DNA of the CDR3 is TGTGCCAGCGCTGACGGCCGATATGGCAATCAGCCCCAGCATTTT. Translating it yields CASADGRYGNQPQHF.